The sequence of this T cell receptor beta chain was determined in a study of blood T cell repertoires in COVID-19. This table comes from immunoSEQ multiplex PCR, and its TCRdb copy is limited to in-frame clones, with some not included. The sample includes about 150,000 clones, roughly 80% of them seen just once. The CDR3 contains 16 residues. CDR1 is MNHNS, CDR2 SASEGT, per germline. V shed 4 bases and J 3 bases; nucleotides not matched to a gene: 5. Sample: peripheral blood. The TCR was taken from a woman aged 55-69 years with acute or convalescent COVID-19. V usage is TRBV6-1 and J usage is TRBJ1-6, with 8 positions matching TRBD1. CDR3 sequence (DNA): TGTGCCAGCAGTGTTCAGGGGGCGGGCTATAATTCACCCCTCCACTTT. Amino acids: CASSVQGAGYNSPLHF.